This passage covers 26 T cell receptor beta chains from one sample sequenced in a study of control samples from healthy donors and cancer patients (dated by TCRdb to 2020 to 2022). Receptor libraries were prepared by the immunoSEQ multiplex PCR assay. TCRdb provides this immuneACCESS table in a form limited to in-frame rearrangements. Some clones are lacking; in checked studies, under half of them reflect an unresolved V gene, and why the rest are absent is not known. The sample includes around 250,000 clones, with 82% observed a single time. The ten largest account for 10% to 15% of the sample. Input material: PBMCs. The receptors originated from a woman in her fifties or sixties with lung cancer.

The V gene is TRBV9, the J gene TRBJ1-3; D gene unclear. V was cut by 4 bases and J by 4 bases, with 9 bases left in between. CDR1 and CDR2 (germline): SGDLS, YYNGEE. The CDR3 runs to 13 residues. The CDR3 region is CASSMNSGNTIYF. DNA of the CDR3: TGTGCCAGCAGCATGAACTCGGGAAACACCATATATTTT.

This clone was seen a handful of times. J is TRBJ2-1 and V is TRBV2; D gene uncertain. Germline V gene sequence: CDR1 SNHLY, CDR2 FYNNEI. V was clipped by 4 bases and J by 13 bases, with 11 bases between them. The CDR3 extends over 11 amino acids. Here the CDR3 reads CASSVASAQFF. The CDR3 DNA reads TGTGCCAGCAGTGTGGCGTCAGCCCAGTTCTTC.

The rearrangement links TRBV27 to TRBJ1-6; 9 bases are shared with TRBD1. The CDR3 is 16 residues long. Germline lookup yields CDR1 MNHEY and CDR2 SMNVEV (reference sequence). After removal of 2 bases from V and 9 bases from J, the junction contained 8 bases not matched to a gene. This chain's CDR3 is CASSLGGTGRSSPLHF. CDR3 coding DNA: TGTGCCAGCAGTTTAGGTGGGACAGGGCGAAGTTCACCCCTCCACTTT.

This clone was seen only once. The rearrangement joins TRBV5-1 to TRBJ2-7, with 8 bases fitting TRBD2. The CDR3 runs 15 residues. V shed 4 bases, J shed 4 bases, and the junction held 10 bases outside the gene matches. Germline loops: CDR1 SGHRS, CDR2 YFSETQ. The CDR3 loop is CASSGGLAQSYEQYF. The CDR3 coding sequence is TGCGCCAGCAGCGGAGGACTAGCCCAATCTTACGAGCAGTACTTC.

This clone was recorded at least ten times. This chain uses TRBV4-2 with TRBJ1-2, with 8 nucleotides matching TRBD1. The CDR3 consists of 15 residues. The germline V gene encodes CDR1 LGHNA and CDR2 YNFKEQ. The J segment lost 6 bases and the V segment lost 1 base, leaving 7 bases of the junction unmatched. In DNA form, the CDR3 reads TGTGCCAGCAGCCAAGCCGGACAGGGCTTTGATGGCTACACCTTC. It translates to CASSQAGQGFDGYTF.

The gene calls are TRBV5-4 and TRBJ1-1, with D uncertain. V was shortened by 3 bases and J by 7 bases, with 10 bases between the two germline ends. The CDR3 covers 12 residues. Germline V gene lookup returns CDR1 SGHNT and CDR2 YYREEE (reference sequence). CDR3 sequence reads: CASSYLGFEAFF. In DNA, the CDR3 is TGTGCCAGCAGCTATCTGGGCTTTGAAGCTTTCTTT.

This chain links TRBV5-4 with TRBJ2-3, with D unclear. The CDR3 runs to 13 residues. Germline CDR1 is SGHNT and CDR2 is YYREEE (reference sequence). V was pared by 7 bases and J by 0 bases, with 9 bases between. CDR3: CASRRTSTDTQYF. The CDR3 DNA reads TGTGCCAGCCGTCGCACTAGCACAGATACGCAGTATTTT.

V is TRBV5-6 and J is TRBJ1-1; D not resolved. Germline V CDR1 and CDR2: SGHDT, YYEEEE. This CDR3 is 16 amino acids long. Trimming removed 0 bases from V and 0 bases from J, with 12 bases in between. The CDR3, as DNA: TGTGCCAGCAGCTTGGTGGCCGGGTCGGTGAACACTGAAGCTTTCTTT. Amino acid sequence: CASSLVAGSVNTEAFF.

This clone came up a few times. This chain connects TRBV5-1 to TRBJ2-1; 16 bases fit TRBD2. Germline V gives CDR1 SGHRS, CDR2 YFSETQ. This CDR3 contains 18 residues. V was pared by 3 bases and J by 6 bases, with 9 bases of the junction left unmatched. The CDR3 bases are TGCGCCAGCAGCTCGATGGGACTAGCGGGAGGGCCACTCAATGAGCAGTTCTTC. This codes for CASSSMGLAGGPLNEQFF.

The CDR3 sequence: CASSSGRLIFNQPQHF. The CDR3 DNA reads TGTGCCAGCAGTAGCGGACGCCTGATTTTCAATCAGCCCCAGCATTTT. V and J are TRBV28 and TRBJ1-5, with D uncertain. Germline CDR1 is MDHEN and CDR2 is SYDVKM. V dropped 5 bases and J dropped 3 bases, with 17 bases sitting between them. The CDR3 consists of 16 residues.

V and J are TRBV6-1 and TRBJ1-6, with unresolved D. Per the germline V gene, CDR1 is MNHNS and CDR2 is SASEGT. This CDR3 contains 13 residues. V was clipped by 7 bases and J by 8 bases, with 12 bases between them. The CDR3 is CASTLSPHSPLHF. CDR3 nucleotides: TGTGCCAGCACCCTGTCCCCTCATTCACCCCTCCACTTT.

V is TRBV28 and J is TRBJ1-1; the D is unclear. Germline CDR1 is MDHEN and CDR2 is SYDVKM. The CDR3 contains 15 residues. Deletions cut 6 bases from V and 1 base from J, with 15 bases between. For the CDR3, the DNA is TGTGCCAGCAGCCGCTGGGCAGCGCAGAACACTGAAGCTTTCTTT. Its translation is CASSRWAAQNTEAFF. The full variable domain, rest sourced from reference TRBV28 and TRBJ1-1, is DVKVTQSSRYLVKRTGEKVFLECVQDMDHENMFWYRQDPGLGLRLIYFSYDVKMKEKGDIPEGYSVSREKKERFSLILESASTNQTSMYLCASSRWAAQNTEAFFGQGTRLTVV.

This clone was recorded a few times. This rearrangement joins TRBV5-1 to TRBJ2-1; D is unclear. The CDR3 has 15 amino acids. V dropped 2 bases and J dropped 0 bases, with 9 bases sitting between them. Germline V gives CDR1 SGHRS, CDR2 YFSETQ. CDR3 amino acids: CASSLLYSSYNEQFF. The CDR3 DNA follows: TGCGCCAGCAGCTTACTCTACAGCTCCTACAATGAGCAGTTCTTC.

DNA of the CDR3: TGTGCCAGCAGTGCGGCAGATACGCAGTATTTT. It yields the protein CASSAADTQYF. The chain employs TRBV2 and TRBJ2-3, with unresolved D. The CDR3 length is 11 residues. The V end lost 4 bases, the J end lost 4 bases, and 3 bases lay between the germline ends. Looked up from germline, CDR1 is SNHLY and CDR2 is FYNNEI.

The chain carries TRBV6-5 and TRBJ2-1, with D possibly being TRBD1 or TRBD2 (5 bases each). The CDR3 runs 16 residues. V was clipped by 0 bases and J by 0 bases, with 9 bases between them. Germline V gene lookup returns CDR1 MNHEY and CDR2 SVGAGI. The CDR3 bases are TGTGCCAGCAGTTACTCGGGGGTGGGCTCCTACAATGAGCAGTTCTTC. Its translation is CASSYSGVGSYNEQFF.

This clone was recorded many times. V usage is TRBV6-5 and J usage is TRBJ2-5, with D hard to call. CDR1 is MNHEY, CDR2 SVGAGI, per germline. V dropped 5 bases and J dropped 5 bases, with 12 bases sitting between them. This CDR3 has 13 residues. The CDR3 nucleotides are TGTGCCAGCAGTACCTCCCTTAAGGAGACCCAGTACTTC. Protein product: CASSTSLKETQYF.

J is TRBJ2-7 and V is TRBV7-3, with D possibly called TRBD1 or TRBD2 (6 bases each). Per germline, CDR1 SGHTA and CDR2 FQGTGA. The length of the CDR3 is 16 residues. V gave up 1 base and J gave up 3 bases, with 16 bases separating them. The CDR3 coding sequence is TGTGCCAGCAGCTTAAATGGGGGGCATGTGGACTACGAGCAGTACTTC. Translation: CASSLNGGHVDYEQYF.

This clone was observed a few times. DNA for the CDR3: TGTGCCAGCAGCTTGGCCCCGTGGGCAGGGGAGCTGTTTTTT. Its translation is CASSLAPWAGELFF. The rearrangement joins TRBV5-5 to TRBJ2-2; D remains ambiguous. Looked up from germline, CDR1 is SGHKS and CDR2 is YYEKEE (reference sequence). Trimming cost V 0 bases and J 8 bases, with 11 bases left between them. The CDR3 is 14 residues long.

The J gene is TRBJ1-1, the V gene TRBV2; TRBD1 matches at 7 bases. Trimming removed 7 bases from V and 0 bases from J; junction bases left unmatched: 11. CDR1 and CDR2 (germline): SNHLY, FYNNEI. CDR3 length: 16 residues. The CDR3 coding sequence is TGTGCCAGCACGCGGGACAGCGGGACAATGAACACTGAAGCTTTCTTT. Translating it yields CASTRDSGTMNTEAFF. Full variable domain (outside the CDR3, taken from reference TRBV2 and TRBJ1-1): EPEVTQTPSHQVTQMGQEVILRCVPISNHLYFYWYRQILGQKVEFLVSFYNNEISEKSEIFDDQFSVERPDGSNFTLKIRSTKLEDSAMYFCASTRDSGTMNTEAFFGQGTRLTVV.

The rearrangement uses TRBV5-1 and TRBJ1-6; unclear D gene. From germline, CDR1 is SGHRS and CDR2 YFSETQ. Trimming left V 0 bases short and J 1 base short, with 14 bases between. This CDR3 contains 18 residues. CDR3 nucleotides: TGCGCCAGCAGCTTGGCCGGACTGGGTCGTTCCTATAATTCACCCCTCCACTTT. This encodes CASSLAGLGRSYNSPLHF.

V and J are TRBV9 and TRBJ2-7; TRBD2 matches at 9 bases. The CDR3 has 15 amino acids. Trimming took 0 bases from V and 2 from J; bases not matched to a gene: 3. From germline, CDR1 is SGDLS and CDR2 YYNGEE. CDR3: CASSVEPSGAYEQYF. CDR3 nucleotide sequence: TGTGCCAGCAGCGTAGAACCTAGCGGGGCCTACGAGCAGTACTTC. Filled out from reference TRBV9 and TRBJ2-7, the complete variable domain reads DSGVTQTPKHLITATGQRVTLRCSPRSGDLSVYWYQQSLDQGLQFLIQYYNGEERAKGNILERFSAQQFPDLHSELNLSSLELGDSALYFCASSVEPSGAYEQYFGPGTRLTVT.

This chain connects TRBV2 to TRBJ2-6; D uncertain. Trimming left V 1 base short and J 4 bases short, with 11 bases between. CDR1 and CDR2 from the germline V gene are SNHLY and FYNNEI. The CDR3 covers 16 residues. The DNA for the CDR3 is TGTGCCAGCAGTGAAGATCTGGTCTTGGGGGCCAACGTCCTGACTTTC. Translation: CASSEDLVLGANVLTF. Drawing the rest from reference TRBV2 and TRBJ2-6, the complete variable domain is EPEVTQTPSHQVTQMGQEVILRCVPISNHLYFYWYRQILGQKVEFLVSFYNNEISEKSEIFDDQFSVERPDGSNFTLKIRSTKLEDSAMYFCASSEDLVLGANVLTFGAGSRLTVL.

Comments on this clone: Other DNA sequences in this sample translate to the same CDR3. This chain links TRBV18 with TRBJ2-7; perhaps TRBD1 as D (5 bases). The germline V and J ends were trimmed by 2 bases and 3 bases, with 8 bases remaining between them. In germline, CDR1 is KGHSH, CDR2 LQKENI. The CDR3 consists of 13 residues. CDR3 coding DNA: TGTGCCAGCTCACCATATAGGGGCTACGAGCAGTACTTC. This codes for CASSPYRGYEQYF.

This chain connects TRBV4-2 to TRBJ2-3, with D uncertain. Germline V lookup: CDR1 LGHNA, CDR2 YNFKEQ. This CDR3 has 15 amino acids. Between the trimmed V and J ends, which lost 6 bases and 0 bases, there was a span of 13 bases. The CDR3 region is CASSSLGGSTDTQYF. Here the CDR3 DNA reads TGTGCCAGCAGTTCCTTGGGCGGTAGCACAGATACGCAGTATTTT.

The rearrangement joins TRBV7-9 to TRBJ2-3; 9 nucleotides line up with TRBD2. Germline CDR1 and CDR2: SEHNR and FQNEAQ (reference sequence). J was trimmed by 3 bases and V by 4 bases; bases with no gene match: 8. There are 16 residues in the CDR3. CDR3 nucleotide sequence: TGTGCCAGCAGCTCAACCACCGGACTAGCGACAGATACGCAGTATTTT. It specifies CASSSTTGLATDTQYF.

The chain links TRBV6-1 to TRBJ1-1; tentatively, D is TRBD1 (5 bases). CDR3 length equals 13 residues. The ends were cut back, 1 base at V and 11 bases at J, with 14 bases in the middle. Germline loops: CDR1 MNHNS, CDR2 SASEGT. The CDR3 spells CASSEDWGSRAFF. DNA of the CDR3: TGTGCCAGCAGTGAAGACTGGGGCAGTAGGGCTTTCTTT.